Following are 14 T cell receptor beta chains from one sample sequenced in a study of CD8 T cells in Susac syndrome. When the RNA was reverse transcribed, random hexamers were used with an input of about 0.5 to 1 ug. TCRdb reprocessed the immunoSEQ multiplex PCR reads with MiXCR, giving one entry per CDR3 protein. The repertoire holds fewer than 150,000 distinct CDR3 sequences, with 85% to 95% as singletons. Source material: CD8+ T cells from PBMCs. The receptors come from a human donor with Susac syndrome.

This rearrangement joins TRBV12-3 or TRBV12-4 to TRBJ2-5, with D maybe TRBD2 (6 bases). With 3 bases removed from V and 5 bases from J, the gap between germline ends came to 13 bases. This CDR3 is built from 14 residues. The CDR3 coding sequence is TGTGCCAGCAGTTTGTGGGGGAGCGGGGAGACCCAGTACTTC. As protein: CASSLWGSGETQYF.

V and J are TRBV29-1 and TRBJ2-7; possible D gene TRBD2, 6 bases. The V gene's germline CDR1 is SQVTM and CDR2 ANQGSEA. V was shortened by 4 bases and J by 3 bases, with 10 bases between the two germline ends. This CDR3 has 12 residues. The CDR3 nucleotides are TGCAGCGTTGTGCTCGGGGGCTACGAGCAGTACTTC. Residues: CSVVLGGYEQYF.

The chain carries TRBV29-1 and TRBJ2-3; D may be TRBD1 (6 bases). Germline CDR1 and CDR2: SQVTM and ANQGSEA. Trimming took 3 bases from V and 1 from J, leaving 17 bases between them. The CDR3 has 16 residues. In DNA, the CDR3 is TGCAGCGTTGATAGTGGGGGCACTAGGGGCACAGATACGCAGTATTTT. This translates into CSVDSGGTRGTDTQYF.

This chain connects TRBV6-5 to TRBJ2-3, with D tentatively TRBD1 (5 bases). CDR3 length: 14 amino acids. In germline, CDR1 is MNHEY, CDR2 SVGAGI. V was shortened by 5 bases and J by 2 bases, with 11 bases between the two germline ends. In DNA, the CDR3 is TGTGCCAGCAGTCCCGAGACAGCCACAGATACGCAGTATTTT. It codes for CASSPETATDTQYF.

The rearrangement joins TRBV29-1 to TRBJ2-7, with D possibly called TRBD1 or TRBD2 (5 bases each). This CDR3 is 16 amino acids long. Trimming stripped 2 bases from V and 2 bases from J, with 19 bases between. The germline CDR1 and CDR2 sequences are SQVTM and ANQGSEA. CDR3 coding DNA: TGCAGCGTTGAAATAGTTTGGGACGGAACAACCTACGAGCAGTACTTC. Its protein is CSVEIVWDGTTYEQYF.

The sample holds one count of this clonotype. The gene calls are TRBV2 and TRBJ2-7; TRBD2 aligns across 12 bases. Germline trimming cut 7 bases from V and 7 bases from J; bases unmatched to any gene: 8. The CDR3 runs 14 residues. Germline CDR1 reads SNHLY; CDR2 reads FYNNEI. In nucleotides, the CDR3 is TGTGCCAGCAAAAGACTAGCGGGAGTAAGTGAGCAGTACTTC. Amino acids: CASKRLAGVSEQYF. Using reference TRBV2 and TRBJ2-7 for the parts outside the CDR3, the full variable domain is EPEVTQTPSHQVTQMGQEVILRCVPISNHLYFYWYRQILGQKVEFLVSFYNNEISEKSEIFDDQFSVERPDGSNFTLKIRSTKLEDSAMYFCASKRLAGVSEQYFGPGTRLTVT.

This chain links TRBV11-1 with TRBJ1-2; no clear D gene. The germline V gene has CDR1 SGHAT and CDR2 FQDESV (reference sequence). Trimming took off 5 bases at V and 7 bases at J, with 11 bases between the two ends. The CDR3 contains 12 residues. The CDR3 DNA reads TGTGCCAGCAGCCCGCGCACGGGTGGCTACACCTTC. Protein: CASSPRTGGYTF.

The chain uses TRBV24-1 and TRBJ2-1, with TRBD2 matching 14 bases. The CDR3 is 16 amino acids. Germline V gene lookup returns CDR1 KGHDR and CDR2 SFDVKD. The V and J ends lost 4 bases and 7 bases, in that order; junction bases with no gene match: 5. CDR3 sequence (DNA): TGTGCCACCAGTGACAAGCGGACTAGCGGGAGGAATGAGCAGTTCTTC. As protein: CATSDKRTSGRNEQFF.

The chain combines TRBV4-1 with TRBJ2-1, with 8 bases matching TRBD2. Trimming at V came to 4 bases and at J to 7 bases, leaving 15 bases not matched to a gene. The V gene's germline CDR1 is MGHRA and CDR2 YSYEKL. This CDR3 region has 17 residues. CDR3 in DNA: TGCGCCAGCAGCCCAAAGCCCCCGGGACTAGAGTGGAATGAGCAGTTCTTC. It specifies CASSPKPPGLEWNEQFF.

The chain recombines TRBV20-1 with TRBJ1-5, with D maybe TRBD1 (5 bases). V dropped 1 base and J dropped 8 bases, with 15 bases sitting between them. The length of the CDR3 is 14 residues. Germline V gene data show CDR1 as DFQATT and CDR2 as SNEGSKA (reference sequence). The CDR3 DNA follows: TGCAGTGCTAGAGTAAGCAGGGCCGGAGAGCCCCAGCATTTT. Its protein product is CSARVSRAGEPQHF.

This chain uses TRBV6-5 with TRBJ2-1; D is ambiguous. V was shortened by 0 bases and J by 0 bases, with 18 bases between the two germline ends. Germline V gene data show CDR1 as MNHEY and CDR2 as SVGAGI. This CDR3 has 19 amino acids. In nucleotides, the CDR3 is TGTGCCAGCAGTTACTCGATCCCTACCTTGACACCCTCCTACAATGAGCAGTTCTTC. Protein: CASSYSIPTLTPSYNEQFF.

The rearrangement links TRBV3-1 to TRBJ1-4; D gene uncertain. Germline assignment: CDR1 LGHDT and CDR2 YNNKEL (reference sequence). The CDR3 is 11 residues long. V lost 0 bases, J lost 10 bases, and 3 bases lay in between. This chain's CDR3 is CASSQEAKLFF. The CDR3 nucleotides are TGTGCCAGCAGCCAAGAGGCAAAACTGTTTTTT.

This chain connects TRBV19 to TRBJ1-1; 7 bases are shared with TRBD1. Germline CDR1 LNHDA, CDR2 SQIVND (reference sequence). This CDR3 is 13 amino acids long. With 10 bases clipped from V and 5 bases from J, the junction kept 10 bases outside the gene matches. This CDR3 is CATKGGPGTEAFF. The CDR3, as DNA: TGTGCCACCAAAGGGGGCCCGGGAACTGAAGCTTTCTTT.

This chain links TRBV20-1 with TRBJ1-1; D unclear. Per germline, CDR1 DFQATT and CDR2 SNEGSKA (reference sequence). The CDR3 loop spans 13 amino acids. Trimming removed 6 bases at V and 6 bases at J, with 17 bases between. The CDR3 loop is CSAQPSGSPEAFF. The DNA of the CDR3 is TGCAGTGCCCAACCTTCGGGGAGCCCTGAAGCTTTCTTT.